The present TCR beta chain was sequenced within a study of post-analysis software for immune sequencing data. Presence of unique molecular identifiers characterized the TCR beta cDNA libraries. Each CDR3 protein is one row after TCRdb ran MiXCR on the PCR reads. Among about 820,000 distinct CDR3 sequences listed, approximately 53% were seen once. This clonotype was counted between two and nine times. Its antigen remains unknown. Study observations and caveats: TRBV5-6, TRBV5-1 and TRBV20-1 belonged to a set of about five TRBV segments that were more frequent in patients than controls.

CDR3 size: 16 residues. CDR1 and CDR2 from the germline V gene are MDHEN and SYDVKM. The sequenced material came from blood. The gene calls are TRBV28 and TRBJ2-7; 7 bases are a match to TRBD2. The J call may be in error: the DNA end matches TRBJ2-5 better. This sequence originates from a girl aged 10-17 years with multiple sclerosis. CDR3 sequence (DNA): TGTGCCACATCTTGGGGTCGGGGGGTAGGTGAAGAGACCCAGTACTTC. Its protein is CATSWGRGVGEETQYF.